The sequence of this TCR beta chain was determined in a study of T cell responses to AZD1222 COVID-19 vaccine. Study background: Pooled together were second doses at about 4 or about 12 weeks.

Trimming removed 3 bases at V and 1 base at J, with 16 bases between. CDR3 length: 16 amino acids. Germline CDR1 ENHRY, CDR2 SYGVKD. Sequencing used immunoSEQ multiplex PCR; TCRdb keeps in-frame clones, though not all of them. The sample holds some 150,000 clones, about 86% seen once. This clone was picked up a small number of times. The clonotype was recovered from an adult in good health. Specimen: peripheral blood, collected on day 0 of AZD1222 vaccination. V usage is TRBV10-3 and J usage is TRBJ2-7; D is undetermined. CDR3 loop: CAISDSDRMTSYEQYF. The CDR3 bases are TGTGCCATCAGTGACTCCGACCGCATGACGTCCTACGAGCAGTACTTC.